The 19 T cell receptor beta chains presented below share a single source sample, sequenced in a study of CD8 T cells in ankylosing spondylitis. Points from the study as a whole: One TCR beta motif, made up of roughly eight highly homologous variants, appeared characteristic of ankylosing spondylitis blood.

A single record per CDR3 protein comes from TCRdb applying MiXCR to the 5' RACE reads. The sample holds some 700,000 distinct CDR3 sequences, under 20% seen once. For these TCRs, the target antigens are not known. What was sequenced was blood, either unsorted or a sorted T cell fraction (not recorded which). The receptors originated from a male donor with ankylosing spondylitis.

This clonotype was counted only a few times. The chain has TRBV6-1 and TRBJ2-3; 10 nucleotides align to TRBD2. The CDR3 covers 15 residues. Trimming took 3 bases from V and 4 from J; bases not matched to a gene: 4. Germline V gene data show CDR1 as MNHNS and CDR2 as SASEGT. The CDR3 sequence: CASSEVAGGPDTQYF. The CDR3 DNA reads TGTGCCAGCAGTGAGGTAGCGGGGGGTCCAGATACGCAGTATTTT.

This clonotype was detected only a few times. The chain links TRBV2 to TRBJ2-5; 10 bases map to TRBD2. Germline loops: CDR1 SNHLY, CDR2 FYNNEI. Trimming cost V 7 bases and J 1 base; bases outside gene matches: 3. This CDR3 is 14 amino acids long. The CDR3 nucleotides read TGTGCCAGCACTAGCGGGGGATTCCAAGAGACCCAGTACTTC. It specifies CASTSGGFQETQYF.

The V gene is TRBV29-1, the J gene TRBJ2-1; tentatively, D is TRBD1 or TRBD2 (5 bases each). CDR1 and CDR2 from the germline V gene are SQVTM and ANQGSEA. The CDR3 consists of 13 residues. Trimming removed 6 bases at V and 4 bases at J, with 13 bases between. The CDR3: CSVRGQRYNEQFF. The CDR3 DNA reads as TGCAGCGTGAGGGGTCAGAGATACAATGAGCAGTTCTTC.

A single count supports this clonotype. V gene TRBV20-1 combines with J gene TRBJ2-7; 7 bases are shared with TRBD1. The trim removed 0 bases at V and 1 base at J, leaving 12 bases unmatched. The germline V gene encodes CDR1 DFQATT and CDR2 SNEGSKA (reference sequence). The CDR3 has 17 amino acids. CDR3 sequence: CSARETTPGQRSYEQYF. In nucleotides, the CDR3 is TGCAGTGCTAGAGAAACCACCCCGGGACAGCGATCCTACGAGCAGTACTTC.

This clonotype has only a few counts. The rearrangement uses TRBV20-1 and TRBJ2-1, with 8 nucleotides matching TRBD2. With 6 bases clipped from V and 0 bases from J, the junction kept 16 bases outside the gene matches. This CDR3 is built from 18 residues. Looked up from germline, CDR1 is DFQATT and CDR2 is SNEGSKA (reference sequence). The DNA of the CDR3 is TGCAGTGCCCCCCGGAGCGGGGGCCCCTCGAGCTCCTACAATGAGCAGTTCTTC. This gives the protein CSAPRSGGPSSSYNEQFF.

CDR3 protein: CASNEPENTGELFF. DNA for the CDR3: TGCGCCAGCAATGAACCGGAGAACACCGGGGAGCTGTTTTTT. The genes are TRBV5-1 and TRBJ2-2; no clear D. V lost 6 bases and J lost 1, with 10 bases in between. Germline CDR1 and CDR2: SGHRS and YFSETQ. The CDR3 is made up of 14 amino acids.

The table lists this clonotype with a few counts. J is TRBJ2-5 and V is TRBV30, with 7 bases identical to TRBD1. The CDR3 is 11 residues long. The V gene's germline CDR1 is GTSNPN and CDR2 SVGIG (reference sequence). The DNA of the CDR3 is TGTGCTCGGGACAGCGGAGAGACCCAGTACTTC. Amino acids: CARDSGETQYF.

The chain recombines TRBV7-8 with TRBJ2-2, with 7 bases fitting TRBD2. Germline loops: CDR1 SGHVS, CDR2 FQNEAQ. This CDR3 comprises 18 residues. The V gene end was trimmed by 0 bases and the J gene end by 3 bases; junction bases not matched to a gene: 10. CDR3 nucleotide sequence: TGTGCCAGCAGCTTAGCTAGCCTAGCGGAGCCGGACACCGGGGAGCTGTTTTTT. This codes for CASSLASLAEPDTGELFF.

The chain couples TRBV25-1 to TRBJ1-1; tentatively, D is TRBD1 (6 bases). Germline V CDR1 and CDR2: MGHDK, SYGVNS. The germline V and J ends were trimmed by 4 bases and 5 bases, with 11 bases remaining between them. This CDR3 has 13 amino acids. The CDR3 DNA follows: TGTGCCAGCAGTGGATCAGGGGTGACTGAAGCTTTCTTT. As protein: CASSGSGVTEAFF. Full variable domain (outside the CDR3, taken from reference TRBV25-1 and TRBJ1-1): EADIYQTPRYLVIGTGKKITLECSQTMGHDKMYWYQQDPGMELHLIHYSYGVNSTEKGDLSSESTVSRIRTEHFPLTLESARPSHTSQYLCASSGSGVTEAFFGQGTRLTVV.

The chain combines TRBV25-1 with TRBJ1-1; 9 bases align to TRBD1. Germline CDR1 is MGHDK and CDR2 is SYGVNS. The CDR3 covers 13 residues. J lost 10 bases, V lost 3 bases, and 6 bases had no gene match. The CDR3, as DNA: TGTGCCAGCAGTGAGACAGGGGGGGGCCTAGCTTTCTTT. This sequence encodes CASSETGGGLAFF.

This clonotype was seen only a few times. The J gene is TRBJ2-3, the V gene TRBV7-8; TRBD2 matches at 14 bases. Looked up from germline, CDR1 is SGHVS and CDR2 is FQNEAQ. The V gene end was trimmed by 5 bases and the J gene end by 4 bases; junction bases not matched to a gene: 11. CDR3 length: 18 amino acids. The CDR3 here is CASSLWGLAGARPDTQYF. DNA of the CDR3: TGTGCCAGCAGCCTATGGGGACTAGCGGGAGCTAGGCCAGATACGCAGTATTTT.

This clonotype was picked up many times. The chain carries TRBV7-2 and TRBJ2-1; D may match TRBD1 or TRBD2 (5 bases each). The CDR3 runs 14 residues. Germline assignment: CDR1 SGHTA and CDR2 FQGNSA. Between the trimmed V and J ends, which lost 1 base and 9 bases, there was a span of 13 bases. CDR3 sequence reads: CASSLGLGDFEQFF. CDR3 DNA sequence: TGTGCCAGCAGCTTAGGGCTGGGGGATTTTGAGCAGTTCTTC.

The chain's CDR3 is CASSLPGLATLATDTQYF. CDR3 sequence (DNA): TGTGCCAGCAGCTTGCCGGGACTAGCGACGCTGGCCACAGATACGCAGTATTTT. V usage is TRBV11-1 and J usage is TRBJ2-3; TRBD2 matches at 10 bases. CDR3 size: 18 residues. Looked up from germline, CDR1 is SGHAT and CDR2 is FQDESV (reference sequence). V was clipped by 3 bases and J by 2 bases; unmatched bases: 11. Full variable domain (rest looked up from reference TRBV11-1 and TRBJ2-3): EAEVAQSPRYKITEKSQAVAFWCDPISGHATLYWYRQILGQGPELLVQFQDESVVDDSQLPKDRFSAERLKGVDSTLKIQPAELGDSAMYLCASSLPGLATLATDTQYFGPGTRLTVL.

This clonotype was seen only a few times. J is TRBJ1-1 and V is TRBV3-1; D uncertain. The CDR3 consists of 12 residues. V was trimmed by 1 base and J by 6 bases, leaving 6 bases between them. Germline CDR1 and CDR2: LGHDT and YNNKEL (reference sequence). As DNA, the CDR3 is TGTGCCAGCAGCCAAGTTCCTCCTGAAGCTTTCTTT. Protein: CASSQVPPEAFF.

This clonotype was seen more than once but under ten times. V usage is TRBV4-3 and J usage is TRBJ1-2, with a possible D match to TRBD1 (5 bases). The V end lost 4 bases, the J end lost 6 bases, and 15 bases lay between the germline ends. Germline V gives CDR1 LGHNA, CDR2 YSLEER. The CDR3 contains 14 residues. The CDR3 here is CASSLGGAPDGYTF. CDR3 coding DNA: TGCGCCAGCAGCCTAGGAGGGGCACCCGATGGCTACACCTTC.

The chain links TRBV15 to TRBJ2-3; 7 bases are a match to TRBD1. The CDR3 is 14 amino acids. Germline V gene lookup returns CDR1 LNHNV and CDR2 YYDKDF (reference sequence). Losses at the gene ends were 1 base for V and 7 bases for J; bases not matched to a gene: 5. In nucleotides, the CDR3 is TGTGCCACCAGCAGAGCTCAGGGGGTAAATACGCAGTATTTT. Residues: CATSRAQGVNTQYF.

This clonotype was seen ten or more times. The V call is TRBV12-3 or TRBV12-4, the J call TRBJ1-1; tentative D call: TRBD1 (5 bases). Trimming left V 3 bases short and J 1 base short, with 9 bases between. The CDR3 is 14 amino acids. The CDR3 region is CASSFGGKNTEAFF. The CDR3 nucleotides read TGTGCCAGCAGTTTCGGGGGTAAGAACACTGAAGCTTTCTTT.

V and J are TRBV4-1 and TRBJ2-3; D is unclear. This CDR3 region has 17 residues. Trimming took off 1 base at V and 0 bases at J, with 14 bases between the two ends. Germline V gene sequence: CDR1 MGHRA, CDR2 YSYEKL. The CDR3 sequence is CASSQVWPDTSTDTQYF. CDR3 nucleotide sequence: TGCGCCAGCAGCCAAGTATGGCCAGACACTAGCACAGATACGCAGTATTTT.

This clonotype was observed a handful of times. DNA for the CDR3: TGTGCCAGCAGCCGGGACAGAAAGAACACTGAAGCTTTCTTT. Its protein is CASSRDRKNTEAFF. The chain employs TRBV6-1 and TRBJ1-1; 7 nucleotides agree with TRBD1. CDR3 length: 14 amino acids. Per germline, CDR1 MNHNS and CDR2 SASEGT. V was pared by 6 bases and J by 1 base, with 5 bases of the junction left unmatched.